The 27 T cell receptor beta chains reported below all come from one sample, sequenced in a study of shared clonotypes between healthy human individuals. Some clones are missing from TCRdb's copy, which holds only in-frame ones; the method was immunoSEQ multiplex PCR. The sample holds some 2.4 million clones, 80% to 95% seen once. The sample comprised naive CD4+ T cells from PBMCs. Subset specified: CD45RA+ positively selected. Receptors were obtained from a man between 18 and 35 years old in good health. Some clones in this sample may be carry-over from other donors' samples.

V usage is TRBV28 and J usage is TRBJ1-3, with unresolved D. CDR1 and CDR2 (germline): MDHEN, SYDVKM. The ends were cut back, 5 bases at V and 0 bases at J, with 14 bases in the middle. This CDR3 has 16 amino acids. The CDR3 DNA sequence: TGTGCCAGCAGTCCCACCCCGGGAGACTCTGGAAACACCATATATTTT. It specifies CASSPTPGDSGNTIYF.

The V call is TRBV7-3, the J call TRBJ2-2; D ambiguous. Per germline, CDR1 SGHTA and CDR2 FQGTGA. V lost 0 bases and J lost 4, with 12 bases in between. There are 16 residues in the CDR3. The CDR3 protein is CASSLTRSGGTGELFF. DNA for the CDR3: TGTGCCAGCAGCTTAACCCGCTCCGGTGGCACCGGGGAGCTGTTTTTT.

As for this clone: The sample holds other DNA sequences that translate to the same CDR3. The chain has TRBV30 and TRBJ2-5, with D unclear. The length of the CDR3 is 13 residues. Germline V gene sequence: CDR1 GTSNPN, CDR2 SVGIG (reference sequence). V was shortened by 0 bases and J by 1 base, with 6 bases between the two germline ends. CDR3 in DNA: TGTGCCTGGAGTGTAGGCGGCCAAGAGACCCAGTACTTC. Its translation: CAWSVGGQETQYF. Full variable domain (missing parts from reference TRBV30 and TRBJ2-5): SQTIHQWPATLVQPVGSPLSLECTVEGTSNPNLYWYRQAAGRGLQLLFYSVGIGQISSEVPQNLSASRPQDRQFILSSKKLLLSDSGFYLCAWSVGGQETQYFGPGTRLLVL.

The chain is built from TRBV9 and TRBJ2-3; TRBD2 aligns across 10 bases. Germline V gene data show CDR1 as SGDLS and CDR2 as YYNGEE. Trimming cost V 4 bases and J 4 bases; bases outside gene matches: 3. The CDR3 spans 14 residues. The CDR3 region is CASSPLAGADTQYF. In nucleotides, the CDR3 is TGTGCCAGCAGCCCCCTAGCGGGAGCAGATACGCAGTATTTT.

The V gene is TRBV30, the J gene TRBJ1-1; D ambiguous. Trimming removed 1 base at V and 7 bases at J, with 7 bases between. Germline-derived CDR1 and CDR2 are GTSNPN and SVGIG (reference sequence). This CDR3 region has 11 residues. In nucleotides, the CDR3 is TGTGCCTGGAGTGAAGAGAGTGAAGCTTTCTTT. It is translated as CAWSEESEAFF.

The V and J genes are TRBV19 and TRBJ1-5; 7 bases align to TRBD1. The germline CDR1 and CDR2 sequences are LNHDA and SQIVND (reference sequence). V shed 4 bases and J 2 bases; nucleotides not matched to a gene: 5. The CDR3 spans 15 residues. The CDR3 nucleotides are TGTGCCAGTAGTAACAGGGGAAGCGGCAATCAGCCCCAGCATTTT. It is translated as CASSNRGSGNQPQHF.

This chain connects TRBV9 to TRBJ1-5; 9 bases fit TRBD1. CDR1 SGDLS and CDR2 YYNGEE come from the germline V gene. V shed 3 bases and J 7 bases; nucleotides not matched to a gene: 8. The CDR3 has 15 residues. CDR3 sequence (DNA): TGTGCCAGCAGCGAGGGGACAGGGCCAAGGCAGCCCCAGCATTTT. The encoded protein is CASSEGTGPRQPQHF.

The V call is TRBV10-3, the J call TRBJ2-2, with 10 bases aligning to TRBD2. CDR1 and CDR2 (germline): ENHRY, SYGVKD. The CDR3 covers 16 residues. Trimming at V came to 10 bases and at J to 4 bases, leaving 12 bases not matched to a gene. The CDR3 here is CATIPSSGRPTGELFF. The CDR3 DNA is TGTGCCACCATACCTTCTAGCGGGAGACCCACCGGGGAGCTGTTTTTT.

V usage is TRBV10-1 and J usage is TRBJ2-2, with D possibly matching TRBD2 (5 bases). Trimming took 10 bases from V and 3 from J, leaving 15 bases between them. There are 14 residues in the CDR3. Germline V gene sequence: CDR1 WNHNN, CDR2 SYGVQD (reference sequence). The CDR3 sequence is CAIRTARDTGELFF. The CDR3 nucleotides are TGCGCCATACGGACCGCGCGGGACACCGGGGAGCTGTTTTTT.

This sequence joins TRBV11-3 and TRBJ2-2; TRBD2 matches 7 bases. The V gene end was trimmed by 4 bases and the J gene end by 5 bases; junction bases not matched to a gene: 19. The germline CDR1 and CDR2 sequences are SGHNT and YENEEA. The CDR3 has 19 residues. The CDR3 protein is CASSSTSICGSNWTGELFF. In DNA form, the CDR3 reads TGTGCCAGCAGCTCGACCTCTATCTGCGGGAGTAACTGGACCGGGGAGCTGTTTTTT.

As DNA, the CDR3 is TGTGCCAGTATGCCCGCGGGGGTGGGGCCCCAGCATTTT. Translation: CASMPAGVGPQHF. The chain joins TRBV19 to TRBJ1-5; weak D call: TRBD1 (5 bases). Trimming cost V 7 bases and J 9 bases, with 16 bases left between them. Germline CDR1 LNHDA, CDR2 SQIVND (reference sequence). The CDR3 totals 13 residues.

The CDR3 protein is CASSAGGPHSGANVLTF. As DNA, the CDR3 is TGTGCCAGTAGTGCAGGGGGCCCCCACTCTGGGGCCAACGTCCTGACTTTC. V and J are TRBV19 and TRBJ2-6; TRBD1 agrees at 8 bases. CDR1 LNHDA and CDR2 SQIVND come from the germline V gene (reference sequence). V was pared by 5 bases and J by 0 bases, with 6 bases of the junction left unmatched. This CDR3 contains 17 residues.

The CDR3 spells CASSSKASGALGEFF. The CDR3, as DNA: TGTGCCAGCAGTTCCAAGGCTAGCGGGGCCCTAGGGGAGTTCTTC. The rearrangement uses TRBV27 and TRBJ2-1; 9 bases are shared with TRBD2. The CDR3 is made up of 15 amino acids. With 4 bases clipped from V and 14 bases from J, the junction kept 15 bases outside the gene matches. Germline CDR1 and CDR2: MNHEY and SMNVEV (reference sequence).

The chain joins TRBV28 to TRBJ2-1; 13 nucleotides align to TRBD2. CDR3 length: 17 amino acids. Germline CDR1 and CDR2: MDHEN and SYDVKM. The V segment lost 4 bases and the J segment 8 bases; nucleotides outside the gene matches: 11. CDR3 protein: CASSSLLAGGPFYEQFF. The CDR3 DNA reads TGTGCCAGCAGTTCCCTACTAGCGGGAGGGCCCTTCTATGAGCAGTTCTTC.

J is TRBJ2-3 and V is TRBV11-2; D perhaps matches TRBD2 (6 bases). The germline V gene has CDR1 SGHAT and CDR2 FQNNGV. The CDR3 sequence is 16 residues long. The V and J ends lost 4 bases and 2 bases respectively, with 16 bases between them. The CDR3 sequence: CASSYRGSVITDTQYF. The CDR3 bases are TGTGCCAGCAGCTACCGGGGGTCCGTTATCACAGATACGCAGTATTTT.

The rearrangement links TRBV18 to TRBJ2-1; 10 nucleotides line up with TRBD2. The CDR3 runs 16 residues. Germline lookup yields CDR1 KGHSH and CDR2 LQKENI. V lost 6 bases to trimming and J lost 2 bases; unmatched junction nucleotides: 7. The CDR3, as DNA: TGTGCCAGCTCCCGGACAAGCGGGAGGGCCTACAATGAGCAGTTCTTC. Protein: CASSRTSGRAYNEQFF. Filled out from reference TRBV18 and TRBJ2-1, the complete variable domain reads NAGVMQNPRHLVRRRGQEARLRCSPMKGHSHVYWYRQLPEEGLKFMVYLQKENIIDESGMPKERFSAEFPKEGPSILRIQQVVRGDSAAYFCASSRTSGRAYNEQFFGPGTRLTVL.

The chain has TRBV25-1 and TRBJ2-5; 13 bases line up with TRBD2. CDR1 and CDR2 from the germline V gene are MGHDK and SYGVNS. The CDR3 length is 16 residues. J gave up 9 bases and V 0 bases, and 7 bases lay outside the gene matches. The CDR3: CASSEYGTSGAPAQYF. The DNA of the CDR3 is TGTGCCAGCAGTGAATACGGGACTAGCGGGGCCCCGGCCCAGTACTTC.

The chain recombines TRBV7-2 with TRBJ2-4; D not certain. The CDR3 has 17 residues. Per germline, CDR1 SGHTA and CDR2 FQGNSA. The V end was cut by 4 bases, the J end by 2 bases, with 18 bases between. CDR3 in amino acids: CASSSGSSRAPKNIQYF. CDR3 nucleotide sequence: TGTGCCAGCAGCTCCGGGTCTTCCAGAGCGCCCAAAAACATTCAGTACTTC.

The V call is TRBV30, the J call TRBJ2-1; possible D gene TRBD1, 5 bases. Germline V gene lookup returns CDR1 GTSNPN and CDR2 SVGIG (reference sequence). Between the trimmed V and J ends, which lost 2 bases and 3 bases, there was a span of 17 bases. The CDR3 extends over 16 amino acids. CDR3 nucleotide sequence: TGTGCCTGGAGTAAGTTGGGGCAGTTTTTCTACAATGAGCAGTTCTTC. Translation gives CAWSKLGQFFYNEQFF.

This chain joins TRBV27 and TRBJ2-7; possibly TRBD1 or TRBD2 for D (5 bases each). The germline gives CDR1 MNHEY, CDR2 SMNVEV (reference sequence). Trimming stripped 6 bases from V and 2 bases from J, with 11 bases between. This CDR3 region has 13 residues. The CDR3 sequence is CASRRDGPYEQYF. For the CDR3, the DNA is TGTGCCAGCAGAAGGGACGGACCCTACGAGCAGTACTTC.

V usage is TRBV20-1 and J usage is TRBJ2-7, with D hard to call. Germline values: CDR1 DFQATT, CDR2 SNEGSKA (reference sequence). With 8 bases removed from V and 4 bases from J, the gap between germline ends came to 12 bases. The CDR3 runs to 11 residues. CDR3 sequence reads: CSIQAAYEQYF. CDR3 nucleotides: TGCAGTATCCAGGCCGCTTACGAGCAGTACTTC.

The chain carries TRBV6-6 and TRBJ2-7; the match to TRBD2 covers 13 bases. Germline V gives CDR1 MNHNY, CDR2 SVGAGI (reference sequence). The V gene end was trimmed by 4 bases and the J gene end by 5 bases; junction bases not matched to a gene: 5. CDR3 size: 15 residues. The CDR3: CASSSTSGRVNEQYF. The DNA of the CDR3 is TGTGCCAGCAGTTCCACTAGCGGGAGGGTCAACGAGCAGTACTTC.

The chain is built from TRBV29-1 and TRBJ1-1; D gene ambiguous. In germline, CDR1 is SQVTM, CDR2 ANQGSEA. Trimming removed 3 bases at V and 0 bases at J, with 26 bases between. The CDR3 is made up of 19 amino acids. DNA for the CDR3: TGCAGCGTTGACCCTTCCAAAGGACCCCTTAATAATCTGAACACTGAAGCTTTCTTT. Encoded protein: CSVDPSKGPLNNLNTEAFF.

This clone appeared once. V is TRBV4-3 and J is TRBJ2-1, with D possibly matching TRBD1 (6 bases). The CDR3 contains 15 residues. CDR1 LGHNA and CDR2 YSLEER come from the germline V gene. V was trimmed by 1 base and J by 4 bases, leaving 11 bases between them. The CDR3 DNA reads TGCGCCAGCAGCCAAGTCAAGGGGGTATACAATGAGCAGTTCTTC. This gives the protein CASSQVKGVYNEQFF.

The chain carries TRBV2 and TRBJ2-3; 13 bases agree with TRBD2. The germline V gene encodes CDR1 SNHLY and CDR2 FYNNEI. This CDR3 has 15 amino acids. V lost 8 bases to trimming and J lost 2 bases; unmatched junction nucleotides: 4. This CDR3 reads CASAGLAGTTDTQYF. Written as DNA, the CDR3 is TGTGCCAGCGCGGGACTAGCGGGGACCACAGATACGCAGTATTTT.

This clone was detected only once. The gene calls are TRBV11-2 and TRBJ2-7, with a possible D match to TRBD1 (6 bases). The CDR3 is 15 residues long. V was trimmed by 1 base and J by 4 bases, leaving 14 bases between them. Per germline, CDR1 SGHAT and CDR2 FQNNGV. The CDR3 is CASSLVQGLYYEQYF. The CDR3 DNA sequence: TGTGCCAGCAGCTTAGTACAGGGCCTCTATTACGAGCAGTACTTC. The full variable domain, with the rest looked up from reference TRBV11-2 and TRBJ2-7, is EAGVAQSPRYKIIEKRQSVAFWCNPISGHATLYWYQQILGQGPKLLIQFQNNGVVDDSQLPKDRFSAERLKGVDSTLKIQPAKLEDSAVYLCASSLVQGLYYEQYFGPGTRLTVT.

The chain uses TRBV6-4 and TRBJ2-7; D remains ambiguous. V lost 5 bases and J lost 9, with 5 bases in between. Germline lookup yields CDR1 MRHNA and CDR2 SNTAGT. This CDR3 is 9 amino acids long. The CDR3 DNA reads TGTGCCAGCAGTTCCGGGCAGTACTTC. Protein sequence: CASSSGQYF.